This T cell receptor (beta chain) comes out of a study of read filtering for tumor transcriptome and immune sequencing. Study-wide background: After DNase treatment, RNA was made into whole-transcriptome libraries. IR-seq gave about 3.5 to 11 million TCR reads per sample; RNA-seq gave about 80 to 1,300. General observations from the study: In IR-seq, single-read clonotypes were roughly 82% of clonotypes but around 3.2% of reads.

This clonotype was recorded at least ten times. Its antigen is unidentified. The library was built from about 400 ng RNA with molecular barcoded adaptors for alpha/delta and beta/gamma chains. TCRdb itself ran the reads through MiXCR, one entry per CDR3 protein. The sample yields 30,000 to 45,000 distinct CDR3 sequences, around 15% seen once. The TCR sequence derives from a donor aged 40 or older with multiple myeloma. Sequences were obtained from a population of CD138-negative cells sorted from bone marrow.

The DNA of the CDR3 is TGTGCCAGCTCTTCTAATGGGAACACCGGGGAGCTGTTTTTT. Amino acids: CASSSNGNTGELFF. The genes are TRBV19 and TRBJ2-2, with no clear D. Germline assignment: CDR1 LNHDA and CDR2 SQIVND (reference sequence). This CDR3 is built from 14 residues. V shed 9 bases and J shed 1 base, with 12 bases lying between them. The variable domain in full, completed from reference TRBV19 and TRBJ2-2, reads DGGITQSPKYLFRKEGQNVTLSCEQNLNHDAMYWYRQDPGQGLRLIYYSQIVNDFQKGDIAEGYSVSREKKESFPLTVTSAQKNPTAFYLCASSSNGNTGELFFGEGSRLTVL.